This T cell receptor (beta chain) comes out of a study of T-cell memory formation after mild COVID-19. General study results and limits: The CD4+ clones that contracted clustered mainly within CM and EM, and the CD8+ clones concentrated in EMRA. Later expanders leaned CD4+, whereas day 15 to 85 contracting clones were balanced CD4/CD8. Some responding clones appeared in pre-infection memory, suggesting cross-reactive memory joined.

This clonotype showed up just a few times. The antigen is unknown. Between the trimmed V and J ends, which lost 3 bases and 6 bases, there was a span of 10 bases. The CDR3 covers 13 residues. Germline V CDR1 and CDR2: SGHTA, FQGNSA. TCRdb analysed the 5' RACE reads with MiXCR anew, one entry per CDR3 protein. The table lists under 300,000 distinct CDR3 sequences, more than 15% of them singletons. What was sequenced was PBMCs or a T cell subset sorted from them (not recorded which). The TCR was taken from a man aged 18 to 29 who had mild COVID-19 (a few samples of this study predate the infection). Cell type and time point are not known. This chain links TRBV7-2 with TRBJ2-3; the D is unclear. The CDR3 DNA reads TGTGCCAGCAGCTTCAGCCCAGGCGATACGCAGTATTTT. It encodes CASSFSPGDTQYF.